The sequence of this T cell receptor beta chain was determined in a study of T cells after yellow fever vaccination. Study-wide background: CD3, CD45RA, CCR7 and CD95 were used to sort EM, EMRA, CM and Tscm memory subsets.

UMIs were added to TCR cDNA along with a universal primer site when it was made by 5'RACE template switching. TCRdb re-called the 5' RACE reads with MiXCR, one entry per CDR3 protein. Found here are 4,500 to 6,500 distinct CDR3 sequences, about 6.1% of them singletons; the top ten hold roughly 60%. Regarding the study as a whole: Repertoires sorted by FACS could include abundant clonotypes that are contaminants from the bulk population. CD4 and CD8 compartments shared a small share of clonotypes.

The sample holds many counts of this clonotype. Here the sequenced sample was PBMCs, either bulk or a sorted T-cell subset (CD4+, CD8+, memory, or dextramer-sorted; not recorded which), taken approximately 15 days after the first yellow fever vaccination. The origin of this receptor is a man aged 18 to 29 who received the YFV17D yellow fever vaccine.

The CDR3 here is CASSKGQDNTGELFF. CDR3 nucleotides: TGTGCCAGCAGTAAGGGACAGGACAACACCGGGGAGCTGTTTTTT. The V call is TRBV6-1, the J call TRBJ2-2; TRBD1 aligns across 8 bases. Germline assignment: CDR1 MNHNS and CDR2 SASEGT. This CDR3 comprises 15 residues. Trimming took 5 bases from V and 2 from J; bases not matched to a gene: 4.